The clone carrying this T cell receptor (beta chain) was detected once. V shed 5 bases and J 6 bases; nucleotides not matched to a gene: 10. Looked up from germline, CDR1 is MDHEN and CDR2 is SYDVKM. There are 15 residues in the CDR3. The entry originates in a study of OX40 agonist ivuxolimab in advanced cancers. The protocol was immunoSEQ multiplex PCR, while the TCRdb copy is restricted to in-frame clones and leaves out a portion. This sample has 83,000 or so clones, with more than 85% found just once. The sequence derives from an adult with an advanced solid tumor such as melanoma, head and neck, liver or kidney cancer. The source material was CD4+ or CD8+ T cells sorted from blood, sampled in a trial of the OX40 agonist ivuxolimab. The chain couples TRBV28 to TRBJ2-7; 10 positions match TRBD2. CDR3 sequence (DNA): TGTGCCAGCAGTAATCGGTTAGCGGGAGGCTTCGAGCAGTACTTC. This codes for CASSNRLAGGFEQYF.